This T cell receptor beta chain was captured in a study of blood T cell repertoires in COVID-19. Across the whole study: Both acute and convalescent COVID-19 samples were obtained from the United States, Italy and Spain. The analysed material was cDNA or gDNA that came from T cells, B-cell-depleted T cells, or PBMCs.

Under the authors' procedure: It was from reference gene primer amplification that nucleated cell counts were estimated. The data were produced by immunoSEQ multiplex PCR, yet TCRdb's version contains in-frame clones alone and is incomplete. D and trimming were read from the DNA, whereas the V and J calls and clone size are those reported in that table. Found here are approximately 70,000 clones, 82% of them singletons; the top ten hold 9% to 10%. There are many counts of this clone. The CDR3 has 16 residues. Deletions cut 2 bases from V and 3 bases from J, with 13 bases between. Per the germline V gene, CDR1 is MNHGY and CDR2 is SVAAGI.

The TCR comes from a woman at least 80 years old with acute or convalescent COVID-19. The chain couples TRBV6-9 to TRBJ1-4, with D possibly being TRBD1 (5 bases). Sequenced input: peripheral blood. Here the CDR3 DNA reads TGTGCCAGCAGTTATCCGGCGGGGCCCTCTAATGAAAAACTGTTTTTT. Protein product: CASSYPAGPSNEKLFF.